These 32 T cell receptor beta chains were sequenced from one sample in a study of post-analysis software for immune sequencing data (dated by TCRdb to the mid-2010s). Summary of the overall study and its limitations: Significantly higher frequencies in patients than in controls were found for roughly five TRBV segments, including TRBV5-6, TRBV5-1 and TRBV20-1.

The library was generated by PCR. This sample was sequenced with an Illumina HiSeq 2500. To reduce PCR and sequencing biases, unique molecular identifiers were built into the TCR beta cDNA libraries. The raw public data were reprocessed by TCRdb itself: fastp quality trimming at Q25, MiXCR clonotype calling, in-frame beta chains only. Identical CDR3 proteins give one entry, which carries the most common genes and DNA. Present in this sample are under 200,000 distinct CDR3 sequences, 29% of which were seen just once. The ten largest clones take up nearly 3.5% of the sample. These receptors have no identified antigens. Input material: blood. These TCRs come from a girl aged 2-17 years with multiple sclerosis.

This clonotype came up a few times. The chain joins TRBV19 to TRBJ1-6; D is perhaps TRBD1 (6 bases). The CDR3 totals 14 residues. Germline values: CDR1 LNHDA, CDR2 SQIVND (reference sequence). Deletions cut 7 bases from V and 7 bases from J, with 14 bases between. The CDR3: CASNARGANSPLHF. In DNA, the CDR3 is TGTGCCAGTAATGCGAGGGGGGCCAATTCACCCCTCCACTTT.

This chain links TRBV4-2 with TRBJ2-2; D is possibly TRBD2 (6 bases). CDR1 is LGHNA and CDR2 is YNFKEQ in the germline V gene. The CDR3 contains 14 residues. V lost 4 bases, J lost 6 bases, and 12 bases lay in between. The CDR3, as DNA: TGTGCCAGCAGCCCTAAGGGCGGGGCCGGGGAGCTGTTTTTT. It encodes CASSPKGGAGELFF.

As to this clonotype: With a much larger clone just one base away, this may be a read error. The J gene is TRBJ2-1, the V gene TRBV6-5; D gene unclear. V shed 0 bases and J shed 10 bases, with 19 bases lying between them. CDR3 length equals 16 residues. CDR1 is MNHEY and CDR2 is SVGAGI in the germline V gene. The chain's CDR3 is CASSYSKGGSSYEQFF. CDR3 in DNA: TGTGCCAGCAGTTACTCGAAGGGTGGTAGCTCCTACGAGCAGTTCTTC.

This chain joins TRBV4-2 and TRBJ2-1; D unresolved. The J call could be wrong; TRBJ2-7 is a better fit for the DNA end. The CDR3 contains 12 residues. Germline V CDR1 and CDR2: LGHNA, YNFKEQ. The CDR3 DNA follows: TGTGCCAGCAAAAGCACTATGAATGAGCAGTACTTC. Encoded protein: CASKSTMNEQYF.

There are many counts of this clonotype. The chain is built from TRBV5-1 and TRBJ1-2; TRBD1 matches 7 bases. The CDR3 runs to 13 residues. V was pared by 2 bases and J by 10 bases, with 8 bases of the junction left unmatched. Germline CDR1 reads SGHRS; CDR2 reads YFSETQ. The CDR3 DNA reads TGCGCCAGCAGCTTAACAGGGGATTCGGACTACACCTTC. Translation gives CASSLTGDSDYTF.

This clonotype came up a few times. The chain employs TRBV18 and TRBJ1-2; D gene ambiguous. Germline CDR1 is KGHSH and CDR2 is LQKENI. The ends were cut back, 3 bases at V and 7 bases at J, with 12 bases in the middle. This CDR3 is built from 13 residues. This CDR3 reads CASSPTQDGGYTF. Written as DNA, the CDR3 is TGTGCCAGCTCACCTACCCAGGACGGTGGCTACACCTTC.

This clonotype was recorded a few times. The gene calls are TRBV3-1 and TRBJ1-5; D gene ambiguous. The ends were cut back, 0 bases at V and 9 bases at J, with 9 bases in the middle. CDR3 length equals 13 residues. Per germline, CDR1 LGHDT and CDR2 YNNKEL (reference sequence). For the CDR3, the DNA is TGTGCCAGCAGCCAAGATTCCAGAGCGCCCCAGCATTTT. It specifies CASSQDSRAPQHF.

This chain connects TRBV12-3 or TRBV12-4 to TRBJ1-1, with 7 bases fitting TRBD1. V gave up 5 bases and J gave up 0 bases; unmatched junction bases: 9. This CDR3 has 16 residues. The CDR3 DNA reads as TGTGCCAGCAGTCCTAGGTGGGGACAGCTGAACACTGAAGCTTTCTTT. Translating gives CASSPRWGQLNTEAFF.

This clonotype appeared a few times. The V gene is TRBV5-1, the J gene TRBJ1-2; tentative D call: TRBD1 (6 bases). Germline V gene data show CDR1 as SGHRS and CDR2 as YFSETQ. V was cut by 0 bases and J by 7 bases, with 7 bases left in between. The CDR3 totals 12 residues. In DNA form, the CDR3 reads TGCGCCAGCAGCTTGGCCAGGGGTGGCTACACCTTC. It specifies CASSLARGGYTF.

This clonotype has at least ten counts. This chain joins TRBV4-2 and TRBJ2-3; the D call may be TRBD1 or TRBD2 (5 bases each). V lost 5 bases, J lost 6 bases, and 12 bases lay in between. Per germline, CDR1 LGHNA and CDR2 YNFKEQ. This CDR3 has 13 residues. The CDR3 reads CASSYGAPDTQYF. The DNA of the CDR3 is TGTGCCAGCAGCTACGGGGCCCCGGATACGCAGTATTTT.

This clonotype has just a few counts. The CDR3 loop reads CASSYLSQGFGYTF. The CDR3, as DNA: TGTGCCAGCAGTTACCTATCCCAGGGATTCGGCTACACCTTC. The rearrangement joins TRBV6-2 or TRBV6-3 to TRBJ1-2; TRBD1 is a possible D gene (5 bases). Germline CDR1 reads MNHEY; CDR2 reads SVGEGT. V was clipped by 2 bases and J by 8 bases, with 15 bases between them. This CDR3 is 14 amino acids long.

The genes are TRBV5-1 and TRBJ2-3; weak D call: TRBD1 (5 bases). CDR3 size: 14 residues. V was trimmed by 4 bases and J by 4 bases, leaving 13 bases between them. In germline, CDR1 is SGHRS, CDR2 YFSETQ. The CDR3 reads CASSQGDSADTQYF. DNA for the CDR3: TGCGCCAGCAGCCAAGGGGATTCGGCAGATACGCAGTATTTT.

This clonotype was recorded only once. At one end the junction does not follow the germline gene, possibly because of a read error. This chain links TRBV19 with TRBJ2-5, with a possible D match to TRBD2 (7 bases). The CDR3 is 13 amino acids. Germline CDR1 LNHDA, CDR2 SQIVND (reference sequence). This CDR3 reads CARSKQGGKTQYF. In DNA, the CDR3 is TGTGCCAGGAGTAAACAGGGAGGGAAGACCCAGTACTTC. Complete variable domain (other parts from reference TRBV19 and TRBJ2-5): DGGITQSPKYLFRKEGQNVTLSCEQNLNHDAMYWYRQDPGQGLRLIYYSQIVNDFQKGDIAEGYSVSREKKESFPLTVTSAQKNPTAFYLCARSKQGGKTQYFGPGTRLLVL.

The chain carries TRBV30 and TRBJ1-1; D uncertain. The ends were cut back, 1 base at V and 0 bases at J, with 6 bases in the middle. The CDR3 sequence is 13 residues long. Germline V gene lookup returns CDR1 GTSNPN and CDR2 SVGIG (reference sequence). CDR3 DNA sequence: TGTGCCTGGAGTGCCGTCCTGAACACTGAAGCTTTCTTT. This codes for CAWSAVLNTEAFF.

A remark on this clonotype: With a much larger clone just one base away, this may be a read error. This chain joins TRBV10-3 and TRBJ2-7; maybe TRBD1 (5 bases). The length of the CDR3 is 12 residues. From germline, CDR1 is ENHRY and CDR2 SYGVKD. The CDR3 coding sequence is TGTGCCAGCAGTGCAAGGGGCGACGAGCAGTACTTC. Translated, it gives CASSARGDEQYF.

This clonotype was detected a few times. The chain links TRBV7-9 to TRBJ1-1; TRBD1 aligns across 12 bases. J was trimmed by 11 bases and V by 1 base; bases with no gene match: 11. The V gene's germline CDR1 is SEHNR and CDR2 FQNEAQ (reference sequence). The CDR3 covers 16 residues. CDR3 protein: CASSLGTGTGGLSAFF. CDR3 coding DNA: TGTGCCAGCAGCTTAGGGACCGGGACAGGGGGCTTGAGCGCTTTCTTT.

This clonotype was detected a few times. The junction departs from the called germline gene at one end, perhaps through a read error. The chain joins TRBV20-1 to TRBJ2-5; D is possibly TRBD1 (5 bases). The CDR3 is made up of 14 amino acids. Per germline, CDR1 DFQATT and CDR2 SNEGSKA (reference sequence). The DNA for the CDR3 is TGCGGTGCTTATCGGACAACGTACCAAGAGACCCAGTACTTC. This gives the protein CGAYRTTYQETQYF.

Points on this clonotype: This may come from a read error, since a much larger clone is one base off. This chain connects TRBV6-5 to TRBJ2-1; 12 bases agree with TRBD1. V lost 6 bases to trimming and J lost 9 bases; unmatched junction nucleotides: 12. Germline lookup yields CDR1 MNHEY and CDR2 SVGAGI. The CDR3 covers 16 residues. The CDR3 sequence: CASSPPGTGGFTEQFF. CDR3 nucleotides: TGTGCCAGCAGCCCTCCCGGGACAGGGGGCTTTACTGAGCAGTTCTTC.

The V call is TRBV2, the J call TRBJ2-3; 9 positions agree with TRBD1. The trim removed 5 bases at V and 4 bases at J, leaving 7 bases unmatched. This CDR3 region has 15 residues. In germline, CDR1 is SNHLY, CDR2 FYNNEI. CDR3 nucleotides: TGTGCCAGCAGTCCCCGGACAGGGGTGGCAGATACGCAGTATTTT. Protein sequence: CASSPRTGVADTQYF.

The V and J genes are TRBV2 and TRBJ2-4; no firm D call. V shed 7 bases and J shed 0 bases, with 13 bases lying between them. The CDR3 length is 15 residues. Germline V CDR1 and CDR2: SNHLY, FYNNEI. CDR3: CASMVPGVAKNIQYF. In nucleotides, the CDR3 is TGTGCCAGCATGGTCCCCGGAGTAGCCAAAAACATTCAGTACTTC. Together with reference TRBV2 and TRBJ2-4, the CDR3 gives the full variable domain: EPEVTQTPSHQVTQMGQEVILRCVPISNHLYFYWYRQILGQKVEFLVSFYNNEISEKSEIFDDQFSVERPDGSNFTLKIRSTKLEDSAMYFCASMVPGVAKNIQYFGAGTRLSVL.

The sample holds many counts of this clonotype. The J gene is TRBJ1-2, the V gene TRBV7-9; the D is unclear. The CDR3 extends over 12 amino acids. V lost 5 bases to trimming and J lost 6 bases, with 10 bases between them. From germline, CDR1 is SEHNR and CDR2 FQNEAQ (reference sequence). The CDR3 coding sequence is TGTGCCAGCAGCCCCATTGAGGATGGCTACACCTTC. Protein product: CASSPIEDGYTF.

The chain has TRBV3-1 and TRBJ2-1; 7 bases are a match to TRBD1. V dropped 6 bases and J dropped 7; count of bases not matched to a gene: 15. CDR1 LGHDT and CDR2 YNNKEL come from the germline V gene (reference sequence). The CDR3 covers 16 residues. CDR3 nucleotides: TGTGCCAGCAGACAAAGTTTCCGGGACAGATATAATGAGCAGTTCTTC. This encodes CASRQSFRDRYNEQFF.

This clonotype occurred many times. This chain uses TRBV20-1 with TRBJ2-5, with D maybe TRBD2 (6 bases). The CDR3 has 15 amino acids. Germline V CDR1 and CDR2: DFQATT, SNEGSKA (reference sequence). V was shortened by 0 bases and J by 2 bases, with 13 bases between the two germline ends. The chain's CDR3 is CSARDLVAGQETQYF. In DNA, the CDR3 is TGCAGTGCTAGAGATCTCGTCGCGGGACAAGAGACCCAGTACTTC.

As for this clonotype: A clone one base away is much larger, so this may be a read error. The chain recombines TRBV10-3 with TRBJ2-3, with 8 bases that match TRBD2. The V gene end was trimmed by 5 bases and the J gene end by 2 bases; junction bases not matched to a gene: 12. This CDR3 is 17 amino acids long. Germline CDR1 is ENHRY and CDR2 is SYGVKD. This CDR3 reads CAISNPPIAGLTDTQYF. The CDR3 DNA is TGTGCCATCAGTAACCCCCCCATAGCGGGGCTCACAGATACGCAGTATTTT.

This clonotype occurred a few times. The chain is built from TRBV27 and TRBJ1-4; TRBD1 might be the D (6 bases). This CDR3 has 15 residues. Germline values: CDR1 MNHEY, CDR2 SMNVEV (reference sequence). With 5 bases removed from V and 7 bases from J, the gap between germline ends came to 17 bases. For the CDR3, the DNA is TGTGCCAGCAGTCCCCTCCCAGGGGATGGTGAAAAACTGTTTTTT. Translation gives CASSPLPGDGEKLFF. The variable domain in full, completed from reference TRBV27 and TRBJ1-4, reads EAQVTQNPRYLITVTGKKLTVTCSQNMNHEYMSWYRQDPGLGLRQIYYSMNVEVTDKGDVPEGYKVSRKEKRNFPLILESPSPNQTSLYFCASSPLPGDGEKLFFGSGTQLSVL.

Remarks on this clonotype: At one end the junction does not follow the germline gene, possibly because of a read error. The chain joins TRBV18 to TRBJ2-7; 8 bases align to TRBD1. CDR1 is KGHSH and CDR2 is LQKENI in the germline V gene. The CDR3 covers 14 residues. CDR3 nucleotides: TGTGCCGGCTCATCCGGGACAGGCTTCTACGAGCAGTACTTC. It translates to CAGSSGTGFYEQYF. The complete variable domain, with remaining parts taken from reference TRBV18 and TRBJ2-7, reads NAGVMQNPRHLVRRRGQEARLRCSPMKGHSHVYWYRQLPEEGLKFMVYLQKENIIDESGMPKERFSAEFPKEGPSILRIQQVVRGDSAAYFCAGSSGTGFYEQYFGPGTRLTVT.

This clonotype was recorded many times. The V gene is TRBV11-2, the J gene TRBJ1-2; 7 positions agree with TRBD1. Germline-derived CDR1 and CDR2 are SGHAT and FQNNGV. V lost 6 bases to trimming and J lost 6 bases; unmatched junction nucleotides: 10. CDR3 length: 14 amino acids. Written as DNA, the CDR3 is TGTGCCAGCAGACACACGGGACAGCCCCATGGCTACACCTTC. It translates to CASRHTGQPHGYTF.

This clonotype was picked up many times. The chain joins TRBV10-3 to TRBJ2-7, with a weak D call TRBD1 (6 bases). Germline V CDR1 and CDR2: ENHRY, SYGVKD. CDR3 length equals 12 residues. Deletions cut 5 bases from V and 3 bases from J, with 8 bases between. CDR3 in amino acids: CAISQQGYEQYF. CDR3 DNA: TGTGCCATCAGTCAACAGGGCTACGAGCAGTACTTC.

This chain connects TRBV2 to TRBJ1-6; 9 bases fit TRBD1. V was pared by 4 bases and J by 10 bases, with 5 bases of the junction left unmatched. Germline-derived CDR1 and CDR2 are SNHLY and FYNNEI. The CDR3 has 14 amino acids. The CDR3 DNA reads TGTGCCAGCAGTGGGCGACAGGGGGGATCACCCCTCCACTTT. Amino acid sequence: CASSGRQGGSPLHF.

The chain employs TRBV7-3 and TRBJ2-7, with D possibly TRBD2 on 5 matching bases. V shed 1 base and J shed 5 bases, with 9 bases lying between them. Per germline, CDR1 SGHTA and CDR2 FQGTGA. This CDR3 has 13 amino acids. For the CDR3, the DNA is TGTGCCAGCAGCTTAAAGCTCGGGGACGAGCAGTACTTC. This gives the protein CASSLKLGDEQYF.

Of note for this clonotype: A much larger clonotype is one base distant, so this may be a read error. The chain has TRBV6-6 and TRBJ1-2; D remains unclear. Germline values: CDR1 MNHNY, CDR2 SVGAGI (reference sequence). This CDR3 is built from 15 residues. CDR3 loop: CVSSYSQAWNYGYTF. The DNA of the CDR3 is TGTGTCAGCAGTTACTCCCAGGCATGGAACTATGGCTACACCTTC.

This clonotype was detected ten times or more. The V call is TRBV6-5, the J call TRBJ1-2; D uncertain. The germline gives CDR1 MNHEY, CDR2 SVGAGI. The V end lost 0 bases, the J end lost 3 bases, and 8 bases lay between the germline ends. CDR3 size: 14 residues. The chain's CDR3 is CASSYSGSYYGYTF. The CDR3 DNA reads as TGTGCCAGCAGTTACTCGGGCAGTTACTATGGCTACACCTTC.